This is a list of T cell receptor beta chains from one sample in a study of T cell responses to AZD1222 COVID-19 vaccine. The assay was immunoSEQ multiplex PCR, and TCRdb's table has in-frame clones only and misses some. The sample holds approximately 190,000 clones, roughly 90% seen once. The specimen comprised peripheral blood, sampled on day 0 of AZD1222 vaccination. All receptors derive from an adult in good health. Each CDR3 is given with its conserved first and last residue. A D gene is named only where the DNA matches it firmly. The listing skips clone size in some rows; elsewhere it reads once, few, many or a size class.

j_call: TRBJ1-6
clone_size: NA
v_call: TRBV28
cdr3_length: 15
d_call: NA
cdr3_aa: CASIEGSSYNSPLHF
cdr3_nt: TGTGCCAGCATCGAGGGGAGCTCCTATAATTCACCCCTCCACTTT

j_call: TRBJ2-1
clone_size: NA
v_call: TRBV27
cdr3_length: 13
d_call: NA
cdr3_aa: CASSLQVYNEQFF
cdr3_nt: TGTGCCAGCAGTCTACAGGTTTACAATGAGCAGTTCTTC

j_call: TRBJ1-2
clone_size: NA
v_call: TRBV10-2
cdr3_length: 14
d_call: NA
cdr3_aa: CASSESRESGGYTF
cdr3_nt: TGCGCCAGCAGTGAGTCTCGGGAGTCGGGTGGCTACACCTTC

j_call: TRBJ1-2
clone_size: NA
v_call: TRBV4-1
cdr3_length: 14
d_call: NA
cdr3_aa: CASSAIGGGYGYTF
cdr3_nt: TGCGCCAGCAGCGCCATAGGGGGTGGGTATGGCTACACCTTC

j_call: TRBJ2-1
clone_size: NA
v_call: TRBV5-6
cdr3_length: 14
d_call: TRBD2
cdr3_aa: CASSLEAGSNEQFF
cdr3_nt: TGTGCCAGCAGCTTAGAAGCGGGAAGCAATGAGCAGTTCTTC

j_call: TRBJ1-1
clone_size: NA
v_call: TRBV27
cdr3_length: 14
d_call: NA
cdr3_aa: CASSLYQGHTEAFF
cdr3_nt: TGTGCCAGCAGTTTATATCAGGGGCACACTGAAGCTTTCTTT

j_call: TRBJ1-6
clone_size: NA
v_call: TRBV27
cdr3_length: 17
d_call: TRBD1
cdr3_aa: CASSFTTGTGYNSPLHF
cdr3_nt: TGTGCCAGCAGTTTTACTACCGGGACAGGGTATAATTCACCCCTCCACTTT

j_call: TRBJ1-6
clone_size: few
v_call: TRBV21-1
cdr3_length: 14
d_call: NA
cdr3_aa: CAQQGADYNSPLHF
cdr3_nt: TGTGCCCAACAGGGGGCCGACTATAATTCACCCCTCCACTTT

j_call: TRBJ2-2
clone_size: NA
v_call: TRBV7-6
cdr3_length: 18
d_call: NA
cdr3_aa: CASSLVPQDRRGTGELFF
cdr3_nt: TGTGCCAGCAGCTTAGTCCCCCAGGACAGGCGGGGGACCGGGGAGCTGTTTTTT

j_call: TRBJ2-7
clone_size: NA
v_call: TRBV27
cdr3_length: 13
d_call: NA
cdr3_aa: CASSLVPGGSQYF
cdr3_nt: TGTGCCAGCAGTTTAGTGCCAGGTGGGTCGCAGTACTTC

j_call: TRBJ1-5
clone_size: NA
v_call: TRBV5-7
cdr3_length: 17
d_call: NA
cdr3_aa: CASSLGALAGSNQPQHF
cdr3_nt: TGTGCCAGCAGCTTAGGGGCGCTTGCGGGGAGCAATCAGCCCCAGCATTTT

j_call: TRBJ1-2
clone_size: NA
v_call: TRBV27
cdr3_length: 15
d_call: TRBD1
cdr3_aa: CASSFESGTGYGYTF
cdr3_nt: TGTGCCAGCAGTTTCGAATCCGGGACAGGCTATGGCTACACCTTC